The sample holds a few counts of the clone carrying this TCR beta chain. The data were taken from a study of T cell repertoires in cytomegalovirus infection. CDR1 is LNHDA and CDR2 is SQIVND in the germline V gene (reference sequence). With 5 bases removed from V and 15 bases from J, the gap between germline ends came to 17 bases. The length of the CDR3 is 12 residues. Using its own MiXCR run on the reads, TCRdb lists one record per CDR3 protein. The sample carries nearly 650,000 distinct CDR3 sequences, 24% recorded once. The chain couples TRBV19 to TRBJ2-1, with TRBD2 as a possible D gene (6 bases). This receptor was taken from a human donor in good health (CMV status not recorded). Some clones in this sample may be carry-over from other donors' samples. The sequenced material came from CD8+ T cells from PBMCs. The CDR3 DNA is TGTGCCAGTAGTGCGGGGACTTGGTCGAGGTTCTTC. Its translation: CASSAGTWSRFF.